This is a list of T cell receptor beta chains from one sample in a study of blood T cell repertoires in COVID-19. TCRdb's copy holds only in-frame clones and misses some; the assay was immunoSEQ multiplex PCR. The sample shows around 200,000 clones, just under 90% of them seen only once. Sequences were obtained from peripheral blood. The source of these receptors is a woman under 30 who had recovered from COVID-19. Both conserved end residues are part of each CDR3. Each record gives: J gene, V gene, clone size, D gene, CDR3 protein, CDR3 DNA. A D gene is named only where the DNA matches it firmly. Size is stated for part of the rows, as once, few or many counts, or as a class when the clone is expanded.

>TRBJ1-1|TRBV7-2|-|TRBD1
CASSLLAGLTGGAWTEAFF
TGTGCCAGCAGCTTATTGGCCGGTTTGACAGGGGGCGCTTGGACTGAAGCTTTCTTT
>TRBJ1-1|TRBV18|-|-
CASSPSNGAEAFF
TGTGCCAGCTCACCGAGCAACGGGGCTGAAGCTTTCTTT
>TRBJ1-5|TRBV11-2|-|-
CASSSAGDSNQPQHF
TGTGCCAGCAGCAGCGCCGGGGATAGCAATCAGCCCCAGCATTTT
>TRBJ2-5|TRBV7-7|once|TRBD1
CASSSHRGETQYF
TGTGCTAGCAGCTCCCACAGGGGGGAGACCCAGTACTTC
>TRBJ2-7|TRBV6-7|-|TRBD1
CASSYPRGRGRFSSRRF
TGTGCCAGCAGTTACCCTCGGGGCAGGGGGCGCTTTTCTTCTCGGCGTTTC
>TRBJ1-3|TRBV29-1|-|TRBD1
CSVEDPTGDSGNTIYF
TGCAGCGTTGAAGATCCAACAGGGGACTCTGGAAACACCATATATTTT
>TRBJ1-1|TRBV2|-|TRBD1
CASSEGGRTGNTEAFF
TGTGCCAGCAGTGAAGGGGGGCGGACAGGGAACACTGAAGCTTTCTTT
>TRBJ2-3|TRBV18|-|-
CASSPGVTDTQYF
TGTGCCAGCTCACCCGGGGTGACAGATACGCAGTATTTT
>TRBJ2-2|TRBV4-1|-|-
CASSQPRGTGELFF
TGCGCCAGCAGCCAACCCAGGGGAACCGGGGAGCTGTTTTTT
>TRBJ2-3|TRBV14|-|-
CASSQEHWTYATDTQYF
TGTGCCAGCAGCCAAGAGCACTGGACTTACGCCACAGATACGCAGTATTTT
>TRBJ2-1|TRBV3-1/TRBV3-2|-|-
CASSLNTGTFYNEQFF
TGTGCCAGCAGCCTCAATACAGGGACCTTCTACAATGAGCAGTTCTTC
>TRBJ1-1|TRBV13|-|TRBD1
CASSLQGASTEAFF
TGTGCCAGCAGCTTACAGGGGGCTAGCACTGAAGCTTTCTTT
>TRBJ2-3|TRBV6-5|-|TRBD2
CASREEATDTQYF
TGTGCCAGTCGGGAGGAGGCCACAGATACGCAGTATTTT
>TRBJ2-2|TRBV30|-|TRBD1
CAWSLVTGAGELFF
TGTGCCTGGAGTTTGGTAACAGGGGCCGGGGAGCTGTTTTTT
>TRBJ2-1|TRBV25-1|-|-
CASTLQRPYNEQFF
TGTGCCAGCACGTTACAGAGACCTTACAATGAGCAGTTCTTC
>TRBJ2-3|TRBV7-9|-|-
CASRLGGEDTQYF
TGTGCCAGCAGATTAGGCGGGGAGGATACGCAGTATTTT
>TRBJ1-4|TRBV29-1|-|-
CSVPDSLGSTNEKLFF
TGCAGCGTCCCGGACAGTCTTGGGTCCACTAATGAAAAACTGTTTTTT
>TRBJ2-7|TRBV19|-|TRBD1
CASRPGQRDEQYF
TGTGCCAGTAGACCGGGACAGAGGGACGAGCAGTACTTC
>TRBJ2-7|TRBV18|-|TRBD2
CASSPGLASYEQYF
TGTGCCAGCTCACCGGGACTAGCGTCCTACGAGCAGTACTTC
>TRBJ1-1|TRBV6-5|few|-
CASSYGQNTEAFF
TGTGCCAGCAGTTATGGGCAGAACACTGAAGCTTTCTTT
>TRBJ1-2|TRBV7-9|-|TRBD1
CASSLEGGTGLSYGYTF
TGTGCCAGCAGCTTAGAAGGTGGGACAGGTCTGTCCTATGGCTACACCTTC
>TRBJ2-7|TRBV28|many|-
CASNTRDNEQYF
TGTGCCAGCAATACCCGGGACAACGAGCAGTACTTC
>TRBJ1-2|TRBV9|few|-
CASSVEERGYGYTF
TGTGCCAGCAGCGTAGAGGAACGGGGCTATGGCTACACCTTC
>TRBJ1-1|TRBV9|once|TRBD1
CASSSPQRTGGRGTEAFF
TGTGCCAGCAGCTCTCCCCAGAGGACAGGCGGCAGGGGCACTGAAGCTTTCTTT
>TRBJ1-5|TRBV20-1|-|TRBD1
CSASFRTGHNQPQHF
TGCAGTGCTAGTTTTAGGACAGGGCACAATCAGCCCCAGCATTTT
>TRBJ2-1|TRBV9|many|-
CASSVVTEPGGNEQFF
TGTGCCAGCAGCGTAGTTACGGAACCTGGAGGGAATGAGCAGTTCTTC
>TRBJ2-3|TRBV7-2|-|-
CASGGSTDTQYF
TGTGCCAGTGGGGGGAGCACAGATACGCAGTATTTT
>TRBJ2-5|TRBV18|-|TRBD1
CASSVWTGVLQETQYF
TGTGCCAGCTCAGTCTGGACAGGGGTGTTGCAAGAGACCCAGTACTTC
>TRBJ2-1|TRBV7-9|-|TRBD2
CASSSGLAGPEPYNEQFF
TGTGCCAGCAGCTCGGGACTAGCGGGACCTGAGCCCTACAATGAGCAGTTCTTC
>TRBJ1-1|TRBV7-9|-|-
CASSFGAENTEAFF
TGTGCCAGCAGCTTCGGAGCAGAGAACACTGAAGCTTTCTTT
>TRBJ2-7|TRBV4-3|-|-
CASSQDLGATYYEQYF
TGCGCCAGCAGCCAAGACTTGGGGGCGACCTACTACGAGCAGTACTTC
>TRBJ2-1|TRBV10-3|-|-
CAIRTISYNEQFF
TGTGCCATCCGGACTATCTCCTACAATGAGCAGTTCTTC
>TRBJ2-3|TRBV11-3|-|-
CASSLPTDTQYF
TGTGCCAGCAGCTTACCTACCGATACGCAGTATTTT
>TRBJ2-2|TRBV6-5|-|TRBD2
CASNPLAANTGELFF
TGTGCCAGCAACCCCCTAGCGGCAAACACCGGGGAGCTGTTTTTT